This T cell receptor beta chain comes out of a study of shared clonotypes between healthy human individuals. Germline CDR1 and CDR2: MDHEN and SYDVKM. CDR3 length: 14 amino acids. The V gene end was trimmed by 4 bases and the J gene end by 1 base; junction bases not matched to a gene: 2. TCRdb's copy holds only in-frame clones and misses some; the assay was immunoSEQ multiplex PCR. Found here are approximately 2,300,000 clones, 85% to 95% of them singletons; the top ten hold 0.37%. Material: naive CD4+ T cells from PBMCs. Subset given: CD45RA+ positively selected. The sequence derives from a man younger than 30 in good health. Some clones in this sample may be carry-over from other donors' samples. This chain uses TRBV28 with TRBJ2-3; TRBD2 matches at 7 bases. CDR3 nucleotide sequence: TGTGCCAGCAGTTCGGGGGGACGCACAGATACGCAGTATTTT. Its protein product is CASSSGGRTDTQYF.